Listed below are T cell receptor beta chains from one sample, sequenced in a study of cytomegalovirus exposure and HLA in healthy donors. Generated by immunoSEQ multiplex PCR, the TCRdb table keeps only in-frame clones and is missing some. The table has around 190,000 clones, around nine tenths seen once. Sequencing input: PBMCs. These receptor sequences come from a young man in good health and CMV-seropositive. CDR3s include the opening cysteine and the closing phenylalanine or tryptophan. The order of the fields is CDR3 DNA, CDR3 protein, J gene, V gene, D gene. A D gene is named only where the DNA matches it firmly.

DNA: TGCAGCGTTGAAGCCCTTGGCGGCTACACCTTC
CDR3: CSVEALGGYTF
J: TRBJ1-2
V: TRBV29-1
D: NA

DNA: TGTGCCAGCAGTCCATGGGGGGGGGCTGCCGGGGCCAACGTCCTGACTTTC
CDR3: CASSPWGGAAGANVLTF
J: TRBJ2-6
V: TRBV27
D: NA

DNA: TGTGCCAGCAGCTCGACAGGGACCCGCGCCCCTCAAGAGACCCAGTACTTC
CDR3: CASSSTGTRAPQETQYF
J: TRBJ2-5
V: TRBV7-7
D: TRBD1

DNA: TGTGCCAGTAGTATGTCCCCAGGGGGCTCTGAGCAGTTCTTC
CDR3: CASSMSPGGSEQFF
J: TRBJ2-1
V: TRBV19
D: TRBD1

DNA: TGTGCCAGCAGCGTAGACGCTCCAGCTTATAGGGCAGATACGCAGTATTTT
CDR3: CASSVDAPAYRADTQYF
J: TRBJ2-3
V: TRBV9
D: NA

DNA: TGTGCCAGCAGCCCCACATGGGACAGCCTGTACACTGAAGCTTTCTTT
CDR3: CASSPTWDSLYTEAFF
J: TRBJ1-1
V: TRBV2
D: TRBD1

DNA: TGTGCCAGCAGTGGGGCCGGGACAGGGCCCTGGCAGCCCCAGCATTTT
CDR3: CASSGAGTGPWQPQHF
J: TRBJ1-5
V: TRBV6-1
D: TRBD1

DNA: TGCAGCGTCGTCGACAGCAGCAATCAGCCCCAGCATTTT
CDR3: CSVVDSSNQPQHF
J: TRBJ1-5
V: TRBV29-1
D: NA

DNA: TGTGCCAGCAGCGTAGAGTGGGGGACAGCCAGTCAAGAGACCCAGTACTTC
CDR3: CASSVEWGTASQETQYF
J: TRBJ2-5
V: TRBV9
D: TRBD1

DNA: TGTGCCACGAGCGGGACTCCCAACACCGGGGAGCTGTTTTTT
CDR3: CATSGTPNTGELFF
J: TRBJ2-2
V: TRBV15
D: TRBD2